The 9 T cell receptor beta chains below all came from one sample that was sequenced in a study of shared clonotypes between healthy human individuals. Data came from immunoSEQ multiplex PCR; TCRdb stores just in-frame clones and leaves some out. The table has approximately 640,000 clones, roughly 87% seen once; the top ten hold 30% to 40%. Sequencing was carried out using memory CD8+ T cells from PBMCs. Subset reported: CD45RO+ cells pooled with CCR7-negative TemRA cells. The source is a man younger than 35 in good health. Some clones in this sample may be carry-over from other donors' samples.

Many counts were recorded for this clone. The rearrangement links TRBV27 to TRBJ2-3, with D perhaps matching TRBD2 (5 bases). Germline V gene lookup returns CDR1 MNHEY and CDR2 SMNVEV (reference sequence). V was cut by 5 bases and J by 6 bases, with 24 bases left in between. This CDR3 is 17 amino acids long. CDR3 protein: CASSPPGSAVLGDTQYF. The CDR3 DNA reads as TGTGCCAGCAGTCCCCCTGGGAGTGCGGTTTTGGGCGATACGCAGTATTTT.

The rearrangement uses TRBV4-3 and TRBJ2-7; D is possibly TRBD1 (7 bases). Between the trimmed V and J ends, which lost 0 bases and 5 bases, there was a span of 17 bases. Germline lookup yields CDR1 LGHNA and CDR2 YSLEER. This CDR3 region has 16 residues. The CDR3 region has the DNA TGCGCCAGCAGCCAAGATCGCGGGCAGGGGGGCAACGAGCAGTACTTC. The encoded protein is CASSQDRGQGGNEQYF.

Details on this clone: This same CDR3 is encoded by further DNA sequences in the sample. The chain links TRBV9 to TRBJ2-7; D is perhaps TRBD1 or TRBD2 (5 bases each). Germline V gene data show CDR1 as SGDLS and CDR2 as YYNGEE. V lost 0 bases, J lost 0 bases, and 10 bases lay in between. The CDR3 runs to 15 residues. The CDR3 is CASSVAGTSSYEQYF. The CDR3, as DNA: TGTGCCAGCAGCGTAGCGGGGACGTCCTCCTACGAGCAGTACTTC.

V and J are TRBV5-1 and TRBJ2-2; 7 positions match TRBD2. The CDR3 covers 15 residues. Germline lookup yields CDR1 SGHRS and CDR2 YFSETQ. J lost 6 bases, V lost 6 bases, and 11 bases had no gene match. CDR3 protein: CASTPGLVRPGELFF. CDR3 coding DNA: TGCGCCAGCACCCCCGGACTAGTACGACCCGGGGAGCTGTTTTTT.

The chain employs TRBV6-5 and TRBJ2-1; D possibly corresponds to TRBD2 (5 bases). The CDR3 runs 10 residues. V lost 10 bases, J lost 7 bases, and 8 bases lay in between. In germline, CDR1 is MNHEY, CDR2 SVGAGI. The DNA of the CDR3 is TGTGCCACCGGGGTAAATGAGCAGTTCTTC. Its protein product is CATGVNEQFF.

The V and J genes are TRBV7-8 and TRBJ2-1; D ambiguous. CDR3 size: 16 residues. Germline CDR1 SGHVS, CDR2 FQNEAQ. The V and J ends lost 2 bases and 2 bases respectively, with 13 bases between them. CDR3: CASSLWAQLPYNEQFF. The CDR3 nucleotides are TGTGCCAGCAGCTTATGGGCCCAACTCCCCTACAATGAGCAGTTCTTC.

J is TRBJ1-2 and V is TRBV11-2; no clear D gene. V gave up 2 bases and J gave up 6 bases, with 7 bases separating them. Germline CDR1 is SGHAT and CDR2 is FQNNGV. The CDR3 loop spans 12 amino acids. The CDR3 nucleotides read TGTGCCAGCAGCTTAAGTCCGGATGGCTACACCTTC. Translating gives CASSLSPDGYTF. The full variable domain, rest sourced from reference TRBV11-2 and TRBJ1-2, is EAGVAQSPRYKIIEKRQSVAFWCNPISGHATLYWYQQILGQGPKLLIQFQNNGVVDDSQLPKDRFSAERLKGVDSTLKIQPAKLEDSAVYLCASSLSPDGYTFGSGTRLTVV.

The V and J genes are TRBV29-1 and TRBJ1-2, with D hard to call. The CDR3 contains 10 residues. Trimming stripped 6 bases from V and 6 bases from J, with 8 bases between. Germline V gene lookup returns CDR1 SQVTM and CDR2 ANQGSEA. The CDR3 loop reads CSVVLDGYTF. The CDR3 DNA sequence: TGCAGCGTGGTCCTCGATGGCTACACCTTC. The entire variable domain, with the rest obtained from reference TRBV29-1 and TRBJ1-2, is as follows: SAVISQKPSRDICQRGTSLTIQCQVDSQVTMMFWYRQQPGQSLTLIATANQGSEATYESGFVIDKFPISRPNLTFSTLTVSNMSPEDSSIYLCSVVLDGYTFGSGTRLTVV.

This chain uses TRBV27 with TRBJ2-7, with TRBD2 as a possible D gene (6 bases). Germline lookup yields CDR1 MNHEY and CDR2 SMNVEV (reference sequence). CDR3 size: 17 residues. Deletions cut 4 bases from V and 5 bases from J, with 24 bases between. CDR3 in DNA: TGTGCCAGCAGTTCCCTGGTCGCTATGGAGGGCTGGCACGAGCAGTACTTC. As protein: CASSSLVAMEGWHEQYF.